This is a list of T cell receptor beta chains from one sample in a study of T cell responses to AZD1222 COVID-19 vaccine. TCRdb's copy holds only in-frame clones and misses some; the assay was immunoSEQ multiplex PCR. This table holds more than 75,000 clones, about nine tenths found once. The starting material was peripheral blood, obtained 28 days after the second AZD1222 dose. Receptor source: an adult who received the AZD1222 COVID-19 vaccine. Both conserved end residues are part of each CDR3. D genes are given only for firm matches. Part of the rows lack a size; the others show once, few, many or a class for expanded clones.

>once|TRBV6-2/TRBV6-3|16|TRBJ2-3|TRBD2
TGTGCCAGCAGTTACGGGGAGCGGGGGAATTGGCATACGCAGTATTTT
CASSYGERGNWHTQYF
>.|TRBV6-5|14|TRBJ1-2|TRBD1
TGTGCCAGCAGGGGGACAGGGGGCGCGGATGGCTACACCTTC
CASRGTGGADGYTF
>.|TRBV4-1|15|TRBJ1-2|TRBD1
TGCGCCAGCAGCCATCCCGCAGGGGGCGGCTATGGCTACACCTTC
CASSHPAGGGYGYTF
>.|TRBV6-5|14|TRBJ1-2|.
TGTGCCAGCAACAAATTGGGGGGTTTTGGGGGCTACACCTTC
CASNKLGGFGGYTF
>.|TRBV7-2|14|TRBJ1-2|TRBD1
TGTGCCAGCAGCGCTCAGACAGGGGACTATGGCTACACCTTC
CASSAQTGDYGYTF
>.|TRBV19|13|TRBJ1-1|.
TGTGCCAGTACCGGACAGAAGAACACTGAAGCTTTCTTT
CASTGQKNTEAFF
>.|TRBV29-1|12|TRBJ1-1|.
TGCAGCGTTGAAGGGAGCAGGGTTCAGGCTTTCTTT
CSVEGSRVQAFF
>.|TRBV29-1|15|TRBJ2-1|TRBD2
TGCAGCGTCGGGAATAGGACTAGTGGGAGAAATGAGCAGTTCTTC
CSVGNRTSGRNEQFF
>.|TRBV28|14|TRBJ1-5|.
TGTGCCAGCACCCTAGGAGGGTCAAGTAAGGCCCAGCATTTT
CASTLGGSSKAQHF
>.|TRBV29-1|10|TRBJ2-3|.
TGCAGCGTGAGGGGCGGTACGCAGTATTTT
CSVRGGTQYF
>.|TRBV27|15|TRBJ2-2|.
TGTGCCAGCAGTTCGGGGGACAGCCCAACCGGGGAGCTGTTTTTT
CASSSGDSPTGELFF
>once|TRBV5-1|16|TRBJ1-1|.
TGCGCCAGCAGCTTGGCCATTGGGACTAGGAACACTGAAGCTTTCTTT
CASSLAIGTRNTEAFF
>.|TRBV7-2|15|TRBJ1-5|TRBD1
TGTGCCAGCAGCTTAGCGCGGACAGGGAGTCAGCCCCAGCATTTT
CASSLARTGSQPQHF
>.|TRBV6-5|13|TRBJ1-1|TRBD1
TGTGCCAGCAGAACCGGGACAGGGAGGGAAGCTTTCTTT
CASRTGTGREAFF
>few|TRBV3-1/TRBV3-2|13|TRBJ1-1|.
TGTGCCAGCAGCCAACTCACGAACACTGAAGCTTTCTTT
CASSQLTNTEAFF
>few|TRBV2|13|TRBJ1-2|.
TGTGCCAGCGGATCGACGGGGATCTATGGCTACACCTTC
CASGSTGIYGYTF
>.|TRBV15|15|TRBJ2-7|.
TGTGCCACCAGCAGAGATCGGCTAGCAGGGAACGAGCAGTACTTC
CATSRDRLAGNEQYF
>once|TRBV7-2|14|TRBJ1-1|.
TGTGCCAGCAAGGCAGGGTGGGCGAACACTGAAGCTTTCTTT
CASKAGWANTEAFF
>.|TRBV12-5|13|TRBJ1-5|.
TGTGCTAGTGGTTTGAGGCGAAATCAGCCCCAGCATTTT
CASGLRRNQPQHF
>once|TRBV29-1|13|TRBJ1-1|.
TGCAGCGTTGAACATGCCACGGGGACTGAAGCTTTCTTT
CSVEHATGTEAFF
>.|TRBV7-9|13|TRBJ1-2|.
TGTGCCAGCAGCCTACACAAAAACTATGGCTACACCTTC
CASSLHKNYGYTF
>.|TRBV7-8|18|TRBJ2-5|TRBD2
TGTGCCAGCAGCTTAGGTGGACTAGCGGGGGGACCAATGGAGACCCAGTACTTC
CASSLGGLAGGPMETQYF
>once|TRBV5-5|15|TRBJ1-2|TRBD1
TGTGCCAGCAGCACAGCCGGGACAGTTAACTATGGCTACACCTTC
CASSTAGTVNYGYTF
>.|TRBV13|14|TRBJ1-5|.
TGTGCCAGCAGCTCTACAGAGAGCAATCAGCCCCAGCATTTT
CASSSTESNQPQHF
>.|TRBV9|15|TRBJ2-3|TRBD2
TGTGCCAGCAGCGTAGCCGGGACTAGCGGTGATACGCAGTATTTT
CASSVAGTSGDTQYF
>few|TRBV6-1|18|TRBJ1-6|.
TGTGCCAGCAGTGAAAGAGAGGAAAGGAGCTCCTATAATTCACCCCTCCACTTT
CASSEREERSSYNSPLHF
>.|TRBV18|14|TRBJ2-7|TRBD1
TGTGCCAGCTCCCAGGGGGACAGGGAAAACGAGCAGTACTTC
CASSQGDRENEQYF
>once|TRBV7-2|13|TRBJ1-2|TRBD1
TGTGCCAGCAGCCCCGACAGGGACTCTGGCTACACCTTC
CASSPDRDSGYTF
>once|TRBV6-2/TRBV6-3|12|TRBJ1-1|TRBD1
TGTGCCAGCAGTCCAGGGGGGACTGAAGCTTTCTTT
CASSPGGTEAFF
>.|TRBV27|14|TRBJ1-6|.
TGTGCCAGCAGTCCACGGGCCTCTCGAGCGACCCTCCACTTT
CASSPRASRATLHF
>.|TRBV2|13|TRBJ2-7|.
TGTGCCAGCAGTCGGGACATGTCCTACGAGCAGTACTTC
CASSRDMSYEQYF
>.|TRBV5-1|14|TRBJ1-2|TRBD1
TGCGCCAGCAGCTCAGGGGGAGCTAACTATGGCTACACCTTC
CASSSGGANYGYTF
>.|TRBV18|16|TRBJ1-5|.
TGTGCCAGCTCACCATCGGGGGCTGGGGGCAATCAGCCCCAGCATTTT
CASSPSGAGGNQPQHF
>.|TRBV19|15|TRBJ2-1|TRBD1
TGTGCCAGTAGCCCGGGACAGGGGCCTTACAATGAGCAGTTCTTC
CASSPGQGPYNEQFF
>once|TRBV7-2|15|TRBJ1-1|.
TGTGCCAGCAGCTTAGAACCAGGCCGAAGGTCTGAAGCTTTCTTT
CASSLEPGRRSEAFF
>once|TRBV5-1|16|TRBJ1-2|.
TGCGCCAGCAGCTTGGCCTTATTGGGGATGCGATATGGCTACACCTTC
CASSLALLGMRYGYTF
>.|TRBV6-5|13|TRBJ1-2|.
TGTGCCAGCAGTTCCCGGGGCAGGGGTGGCTACACCTTC
CASSSRGRGGYTF
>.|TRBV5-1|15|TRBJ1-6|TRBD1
TGCGCCAGCAGCTTGAGTGGACAGGGGAGATCACCCCTCCACTTT
CASSLSGQGRSPLHF
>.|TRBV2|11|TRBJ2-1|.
TGTGCCAGCATTAAGGCGAATGAGCAGTTCTTC
CASIKANEQFF
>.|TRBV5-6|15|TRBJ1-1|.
TGTGCCAGCAGCTTGGAGGGCAGGGTGAACACTGAAGCTTTCTTT
CASSLEGRVNTEAFF
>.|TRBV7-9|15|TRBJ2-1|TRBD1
TGTGCCAGCAGCGAAAGAGGGACAGGTCAAAATGAGCAGTTCTTC
CASSERGTGQNEQFF
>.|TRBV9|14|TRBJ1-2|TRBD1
TGTGCCAGCACCCGTATAACAGGGGAGCGCGGCTACACCTTC
CASTRITGERGYTF
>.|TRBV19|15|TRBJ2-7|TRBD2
TGTGCCAGTAGTTCCCATAGCGGGGACATCTTGGAGCAGTACTTC
CASSSHSGDILEQYF
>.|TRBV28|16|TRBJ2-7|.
TGTGCCAGCACCCTTTATGAAGCGGACGCCATCTACGAGCAGTACTTC
CASTLYEADAIYEQYF
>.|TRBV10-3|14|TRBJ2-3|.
TGTGCCATCAGTCGGGACGGTGGCACAGATACGCAGTATTTT
CAISRDGGTDTQYF
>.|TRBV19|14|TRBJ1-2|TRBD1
TGTGCCAGTAGTACAATGGGACAGGGGATCGGCTACACCTTC
CASSTMGQGIGYTF
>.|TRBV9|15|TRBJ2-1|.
TGTGCCAGCAGCGTAGTTGGGGACTCCTACAATGAGCAGTTCTTC
CASSVVGDSYNEQFF
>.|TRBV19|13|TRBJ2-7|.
TGTGCCAGTAGTAAACAGGGCTCCTACGAGCAGTACTTC
CASSKQGSYEQYF
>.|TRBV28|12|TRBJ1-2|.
TGTGCCAGCAGTTTAAAGGAGACTGGCTACACCTTC
CASSLKETGYTF
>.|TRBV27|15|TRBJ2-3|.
TGTGCCAGCAGTCTAACTAGTTGGAGCACAGATACGCAGTATTTT
CASSLTSWSTDTQYF